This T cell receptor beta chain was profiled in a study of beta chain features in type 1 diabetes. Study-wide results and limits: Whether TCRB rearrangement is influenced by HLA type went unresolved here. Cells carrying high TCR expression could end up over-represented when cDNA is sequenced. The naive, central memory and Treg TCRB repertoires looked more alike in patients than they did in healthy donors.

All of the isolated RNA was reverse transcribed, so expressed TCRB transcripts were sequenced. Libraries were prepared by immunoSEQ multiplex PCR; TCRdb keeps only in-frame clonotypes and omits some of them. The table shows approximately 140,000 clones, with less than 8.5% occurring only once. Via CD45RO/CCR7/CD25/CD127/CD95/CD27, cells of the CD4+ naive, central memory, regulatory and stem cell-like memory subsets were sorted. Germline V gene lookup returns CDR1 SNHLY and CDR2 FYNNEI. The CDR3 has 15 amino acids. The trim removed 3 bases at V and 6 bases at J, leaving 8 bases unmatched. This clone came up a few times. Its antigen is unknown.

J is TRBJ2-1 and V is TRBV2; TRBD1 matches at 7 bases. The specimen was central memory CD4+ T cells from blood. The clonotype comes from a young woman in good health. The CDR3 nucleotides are TGTGCCAGCAGTGAGAGGGGGCTCACGACCAATGAGCAGTTCTTC. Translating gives CASSERGLTTNEQFF. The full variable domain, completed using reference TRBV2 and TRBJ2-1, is EPEVTQTPSHQVTQMGQEVILRCVPISNHLYFYWYRQILGQKVEFLVSFYNNEISEKSEIFDDQFSVERPDGSNFTLKIRSTKLEDSAMYFCASSERGLTTNEQFFGPGTRLTVL.